This T cell receptor beta chain was found in a study of blood T cell repertoires in COVID-19 (dated by TCRdb to 2018 to 2021). General notes on the study: Samples covering the acute and convalescent phases of COVID-19 were provided by collaborators in the United States, Italy and Spain. The prospective study material was composed of cDNA or gDNA derived from T cells, B-cell-depleted T cells, or PBMCs. Deeply sampled blood TCRbeta repertoires from subjects exposed to, actively infected with, or recovered from COVID-19 were included in the dataset. The repertoires were released in a freely available public database intended as a resource for research on the immune response to SARS-CoV-2. Samples were obtained from the ongoing ImmuneRACE study (first 160 participants) and from 1,000 to 1,500 subjects provided by 6 global collaborators. A de-identified subject ID, COVID-19 status, age in years and sex were almost always included in the sample metadata. Where available, HLA class I and class II types were taken from metadata supplied by the sample provider and were not determined by assay-based typing.

Overall results and qualifications from the work: Clinical and demographic metadata were provided uncurated, with the amount varying by source and participant.

Enrolling through a virtual design, the prospective study's participants ranged in age from roughly 18 to 90 years and lived across roughly 24 United States geographic areas. In the prospective study, cohorts were assigned on the basis of participant-reported clinical history obtained from a screening survey and a study questionnaire. For ImmuneRACE Cohort 3, a participant was defined as recovered based on two consecutive negative NP/OP PCR tests, clearance by a healthcare professional, or resolution of symptoms. Each participant in the prospective study had whole blood, serum and a nasopharyngeal or oropharyngeal swab collected by mobile phlebotomists. Additional blood draws and questionnaires over an approximately 2-month period could optionally be provided by prospective study participants. Before DNA extraction, blood samples from the prospective study were shipped at room temperature or frozen.

Points on this clone: The antigen it binds to is not known. Base qualities are not recorded, but no much larger clone differs from it by a single base.

Taken from the germline V gene, the CDR1 and CDR2 loops are KGHDR and SFDVKD. Trimming removed 4 bases from V and 1 base from J; the gene matches leave 2 bases unexplained. Counted from cysteine to phenylalanine, this CDR3 has 14 amino acids. Only CDR3 DNA remains: 42 bases, in frame from the first base. TCRbeta CDR3 regions were amplified from genomic DNA using the immunoSEQ Assay, a bias-controlled multiplex PCR. The original methods were these. The number of nucleated cells in each sample was estimated from the amplification of reference gene primers within the assay. Sequence reads were collapsed and filtered to measure the absolute abundance of every unique TCRbeta CDR3 rearrangement. For each sample, productive Simpson clonality was calculated as the square root of Simpson's diversity index across productive rearrangements. The table was pulled from immuneACCESS by TCRdb, which kept in-frame rearrangements only. Such tables lose some clones; where checked, under half of the loss comes from unresolved V genes, and the rest has no known cause. Clonal size and the V and J genes are those of that table, whereas D and trimming came from the DNA. This sample lists about 200,000 clones; around 84% were detected once. The ten largest clones represent roughly a sixth of the sample.

The chain was built from TRBV24-1 and TRBJ2-5, and 7 bases in between align with TRBD1. The sample comprised PBMCs or T cells enriched from blood (not recorded which). The receptor comes from a man aged 40-49 years who had recovered from COVID-19. The DNA sequence is as follows: TGTGCCACCAGTGACCGGACAGGCCAAGAGACCCAGTACTTC. It encodes CATSDRTGQETQYF.